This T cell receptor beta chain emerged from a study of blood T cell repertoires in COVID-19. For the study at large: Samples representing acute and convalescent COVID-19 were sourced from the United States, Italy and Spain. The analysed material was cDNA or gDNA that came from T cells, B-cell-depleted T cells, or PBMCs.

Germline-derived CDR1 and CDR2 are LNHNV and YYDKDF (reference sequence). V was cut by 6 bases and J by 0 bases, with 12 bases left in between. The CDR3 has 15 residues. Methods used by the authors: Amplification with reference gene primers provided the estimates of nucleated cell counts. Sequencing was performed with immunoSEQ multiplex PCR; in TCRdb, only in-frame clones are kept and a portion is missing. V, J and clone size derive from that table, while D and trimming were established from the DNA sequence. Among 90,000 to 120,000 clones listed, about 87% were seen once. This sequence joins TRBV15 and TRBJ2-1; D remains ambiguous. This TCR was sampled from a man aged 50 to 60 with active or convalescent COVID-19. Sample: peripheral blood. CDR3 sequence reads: CATRDLGFSYNEQFF. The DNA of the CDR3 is TGTGCCACCAGAGACCTGGGCTTCTCCTACAATGAGCAGTTCTTC.